Each of the 5 T cell receptor beta chains below was sequenced from the same sample in a study of human T cells and chemical hapten exposure. TCRdb reanalysed the RACE reads using MiXCR and keeps one entry per CDR3 protein. The sample has tens of thousands of distinct CDR3 sequences; around 10% are singletons. The sample's time point: pre-sensitization, week 0. Documented treatment: therapeutic diphenylcyclopropenone sensitization with weekly scalp DPC. The material sequenced was whole blood, taken in connection with sensitization to the hapten diphenylcyclopropenone (DPC). These TCRs come from a woman aged 40 to 50 with alopecia areata. Some clones in this sample may be carry-over from other donors' samples.

This clonotype is medium-sized by share. The gene calls are TRBV7-2 and TRBJ1-6, with D hard to call. Trimming stripped 6 bases from V and 0 bases from J, with 6 bases between. This CDR3 is built from 14 residues. Germline CDR1 and CDR2: SGHTA and FQGNSA. The CDR3 nucleotides read TGTGCCAGCAGGGGGAGCTCCTATAATTCACCCCTCCACTTT. It specifies CASRGSSYNSPLHF.

This clonotype was seen at least ten times. J is TRBJ2-7 and V is TRBV7-2; D possibly corresponds to TRBD1 (6 bases). Per the germline V gene, CDR1 is SGHTA and CDR2 is FQGNSA. Trimming cost V 1 base and J 2 bases, with 21 bases left between them. The CDR3 extends over 18 amino acids. The CDR3 reads CASSLVPPRLDRTYEQYF. The DNA for the CDR3 is TGTGCCAGCAGCTTAGTCCCTCCAAGGCTAGACAGGACCTACGAGCAGTACTTC.

The rearrangement uses TRBV12-3 or TRBV12-4 and TRBJ1-5, with TRBD1 identical over 7 bases. V shed 5 bases and J 2 bases; nucleotides not matched to a gene: 3. This CDR3 has 14 residues. The CDR3 sequence is CASSPTGGNQPQHF. DNA for the CDR3: TGTGCCAGCAGTCCTACAGGGGGCAATCAGCCCCAGCATTTT.

This clonotype was observed a few times. This rearrangement joins TRBV28 to TRBJ1-1; possible D gene TRBD1, 6 bases. In germline, CDR1 is MDHEN, CDR2 SYDVKM. CDR3 length: 13 residues. The CDR3 bases are TGTGTCACACGGACAGCCCAGAACACTGAAGCTTTCTTT. Protein sequence: CVTRTAQNTEAFF.

This clonotype was seen repeatedly, ten times or more. Here the CDR3 reads CATAEGNSGANVLTF. As DNA, the CDR3 is TGTGCCACCGCCGAGGGAAACTCTGGGGCCAACGTCCTGACTTTC. The chain carries TRBV15 and TRBJ2-6, with a possible D match to TRBD2 (5 bases). The ends were cut back, 8 bases at V and 0 bases at J, with 11 bases in the middle. The CDR3 is made up of 15 amino acids. Germline assignment: CDR1 LNHNV and CDR2 YYDKDF (reference sequence).